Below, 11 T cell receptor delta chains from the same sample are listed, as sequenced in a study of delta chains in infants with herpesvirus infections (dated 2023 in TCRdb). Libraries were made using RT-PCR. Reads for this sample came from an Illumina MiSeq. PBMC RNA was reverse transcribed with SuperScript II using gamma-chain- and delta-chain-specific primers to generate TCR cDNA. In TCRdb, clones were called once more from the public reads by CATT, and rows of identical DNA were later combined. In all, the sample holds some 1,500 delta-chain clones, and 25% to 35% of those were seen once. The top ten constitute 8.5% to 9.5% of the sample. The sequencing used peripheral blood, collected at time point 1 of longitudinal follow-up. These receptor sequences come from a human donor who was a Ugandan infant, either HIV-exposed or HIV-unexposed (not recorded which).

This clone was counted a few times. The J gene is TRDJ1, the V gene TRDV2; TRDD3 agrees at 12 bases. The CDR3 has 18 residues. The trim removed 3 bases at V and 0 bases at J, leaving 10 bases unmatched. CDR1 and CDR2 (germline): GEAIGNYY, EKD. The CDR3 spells CACDFLLGDTGYTDKLIF. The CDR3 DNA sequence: TGTGCCTGTGACTTCCTACTGGGGGATACAGGGTACACCGATAAACTCATCTTT.

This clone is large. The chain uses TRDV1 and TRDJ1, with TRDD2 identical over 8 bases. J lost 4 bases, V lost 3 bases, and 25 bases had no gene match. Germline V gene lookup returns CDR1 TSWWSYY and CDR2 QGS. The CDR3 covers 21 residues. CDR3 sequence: CALGDPTSYVGGAPRGDKLIF. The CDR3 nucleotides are TGTGCTCTTGGGGATCCTACTTCCTACGTAGGTGGGGCCCCCCGCGGCGATAAACTCATCTTT.

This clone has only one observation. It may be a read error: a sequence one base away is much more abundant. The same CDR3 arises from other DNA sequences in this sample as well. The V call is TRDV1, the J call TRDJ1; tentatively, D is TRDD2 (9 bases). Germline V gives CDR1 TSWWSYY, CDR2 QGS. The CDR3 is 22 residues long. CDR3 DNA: TGTGCTCTTGGGAAAACACCCCCTTCCTACCCTACTGGGGGGTCGTACACAGATAAACTCATCTTT. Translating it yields CALGKTPPSYPTGGSYTDKLIF.

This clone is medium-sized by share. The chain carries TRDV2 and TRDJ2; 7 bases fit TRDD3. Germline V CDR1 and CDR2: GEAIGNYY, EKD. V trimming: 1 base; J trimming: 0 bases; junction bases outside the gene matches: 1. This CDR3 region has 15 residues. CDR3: CACDTGGALTAQLFF. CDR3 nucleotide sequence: TGTGCCTGTGACACTGGGGGAGCTTTGACAGCACAACTCTTCTTT.

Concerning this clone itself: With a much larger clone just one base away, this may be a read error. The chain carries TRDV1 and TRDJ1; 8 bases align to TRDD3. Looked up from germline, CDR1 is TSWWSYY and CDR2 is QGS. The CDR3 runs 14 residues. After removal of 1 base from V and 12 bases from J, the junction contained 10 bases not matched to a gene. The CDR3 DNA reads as TGTGCTCTTGGGGAACGATCTGGGGGAGACTTCATCATCTTT. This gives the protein CALGERSGGDFIIF.

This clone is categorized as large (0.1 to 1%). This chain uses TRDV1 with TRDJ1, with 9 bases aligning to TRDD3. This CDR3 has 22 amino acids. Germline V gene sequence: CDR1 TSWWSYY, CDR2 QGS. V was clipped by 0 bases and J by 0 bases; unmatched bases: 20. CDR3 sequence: CALGELPRGYANQDFYTDKLIF. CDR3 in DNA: TGTGCTCTTGGGGAACTTCCCCGGGGATACGCAAACCAAGATTTCTACACCGATAAACTCATCTTT.

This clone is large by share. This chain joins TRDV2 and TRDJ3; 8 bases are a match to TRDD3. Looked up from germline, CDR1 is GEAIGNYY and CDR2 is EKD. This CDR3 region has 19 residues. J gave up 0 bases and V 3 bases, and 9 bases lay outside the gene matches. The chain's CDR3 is CACDSVLGASSWDTRQMFF. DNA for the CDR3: TGTGCCTGTGACTCGGTACTGGGGGCTTCCTCCTGGGACACCCGACAGATGTTTTTC.

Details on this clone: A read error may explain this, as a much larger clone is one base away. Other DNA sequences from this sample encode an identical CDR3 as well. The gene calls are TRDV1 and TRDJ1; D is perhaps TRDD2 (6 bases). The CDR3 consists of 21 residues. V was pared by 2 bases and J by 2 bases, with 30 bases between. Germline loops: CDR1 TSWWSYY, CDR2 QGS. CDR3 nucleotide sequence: TGTGCTCTTGGGGAATTTCCCTTCCCACCCTTACTCCTTCCGTGGACCGATAAACTCATCTTT. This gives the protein CALGEFPFPPLLLPWTDKLIF.

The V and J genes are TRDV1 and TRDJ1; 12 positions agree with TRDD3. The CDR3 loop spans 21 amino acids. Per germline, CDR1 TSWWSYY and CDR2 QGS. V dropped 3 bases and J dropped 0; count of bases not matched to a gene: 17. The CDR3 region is CALGERRVSGGYGAYTDKLIF. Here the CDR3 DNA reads TGTGCTCTTGGGGAGCGTCGTGTTTCTGGGGGATACGGGGCCTACACCGATAAACTCATCTTT.

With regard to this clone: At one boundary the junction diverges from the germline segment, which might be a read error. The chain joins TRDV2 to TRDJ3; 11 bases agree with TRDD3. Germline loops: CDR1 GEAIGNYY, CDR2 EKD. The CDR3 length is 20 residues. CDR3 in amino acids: CACDTVVGDTSSCDTRQMFF. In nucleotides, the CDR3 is TGTGCCTGTGACACCGTAGTGGGGGATACGAGCTCCTGTGACACCCGACAGATGTTTTTC.

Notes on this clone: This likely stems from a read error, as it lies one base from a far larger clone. CDR3 sequence reads: CAYCSYPTLGDTLWGKLIF. The CDR3 DNA reads as TGTGCTTATTGTTCCTATCCTACACTGGGGGATACTCTCTGGGGTAAACTCATCTTT. V gene TRAV38-2/DV8 combines with J gene TRDJ1; 12 nucleotides agree with TRDD3. The trim removed 7 bases at V and 7 bases at J, leaving 23 bases unmatched. The CDR3 runs to 19 residues. CDR1 and CDR2 from the germline V gene are TSESDYY and QEAYKQQN.